One sample yielded the 27 T cell receptor beta chains listed below, sequenced in a study of cytomegalovirus exposure and HLA in healthy donors. PCR primers comprised 60 Vbeta and 13 Jbeta primers. Method: immunoSEQ multiplex PCR; TCRdb's copy keeps in-frame clones and lacks some. The table has 150,000 to 180,000 clones, more than 75% seen once. The specimen was PBMCs. Receptor source: a woman aged 18-30 years in good health and CMV-seronegative.

The chain recombines TRBV4-3 with TRBJ2-1; the D gene is possibly TRBD2 (5 bases). The CDR3 is 17 residues long. Germline CDR1 reads LGHNA; CDR2 reads YSLEER. V lost 1 base, J lost 0 bases, and 13 bases lay in between. CDR3 coding DNA: TGCGCCAGCAGCCAAGGGGTTGGAGCGGTCTCCTACAATGAGCAGTTCTTC. It specifies CASSQGVGAVSYNEQFF.

This clone was counted only a few times. V gene TRBV15 combines with J gene TRBJ1-2; 8 bases fit TRBD1. V shed 0 bases and J 6 bases; nucleotides not matched to a gene: 15. The CDR3 has 18 amino acids. The germline gives CDR1 LNHNV, CDR2 YYDKDF (reference sequence). The CDR3 is CATSRDKWFRTGMDGYTF. For the CDR3, the DNA is TGTGCCACCAGCAGAGATAAGTGGTTCCGGACAGGGATGGATGGCTACACCTTC. The full variable domain, its missing parts supplied by reference TRBV15 and TRBJ1-2, is DAMVIQNPRYQVTQFGKPVTLSCSQTLNHNVMYWYQQKSSQAPKLLFHYYDKDFNNEADTPDNFQSRRPNTSFCFLDIRSPGLGDTAMYLCATSRDKWFRTGMDGYTFGSGTRLTVV.

This chain uses TRBV19 with TRBJ1-5; the match to TRBD1 covers 8 bases. The CDR3 loop spans 13 amino acids. Germline assignment: CDR1 LNHDA and CDR2 SQIVND (reference sequence). V was pared by 7 bases and J by 3 bases, with 2 bases of the junction left unmatched. The CDR3 loop reads CASTGGVNQPQHF. The DNA of the CDR3 is TGTGCCAGTACAGGGGGCGTCAATCAGCCCCAGCATTTT.

V gene TRBV27 combines with J gene TRBJ2-2; TRBD2 aligns across 8 bases. The CDR3 length is 14 residues. CDR1 is MNHEY, CDR2 SMNVEV, per germline (reference sequence). The V segment lost 6 bases and the J segment 3 bases; nucleotides outside the gene matches: 3. CDR3: CASSGRGHTGELFF. DNA for the CDR3: TGTGCCAGCAGCGGGAGGGGCCACACCGGGGAGCTGTTTTTT.

The V call is TRBV29-1, the J call TRBJ2-3; the match to TRBD2 covers 12 bases. With V trimmed by 7 bases and J by 3 bases, 11 bases remained unmatched. Germline CDR1 SQVTM, CDR2 ANQGSEA. The CDR3 contains 16 residues. The CDR3 DNA reads as TGCAGCGCAATGGGACTAGCGGGTGCAAGTACAGATACGCAGTATTTT. Its translation: CSAMGLAGASTDTQYF.

This clone was seen only a few times. This chain links TRBV28 with TRBJ2-1, with D unclear. The V end was cut by 8 bases, the J end by 4 bases, with 15 bases between. This CDR3 is built from 14 residues. Germline V CDR1 and CDR2: MDHEN, SYDVKM. CDR3 in DNA: TGTGCCAGCTCTTCGGGTGTCAAATACAATGAGCAGTTCTTC. Protein sequence: CASSSGVKYNEQFF.

This sequence joins TRBV10-3 and TRBJ2-7, with 11 bases matching TRBD2. The CDR3 runs 15 residues. Germline CDR1 reads ENHRY; CDR2 reads SYGVKD. The V gene end was trimmed by 10 bases and the J gene end by 0 bases; junction bases not matched to a gene: 8. The CDR3 sequence: CASSPGLAVSYEQYF. The CDR3 DNA follows: TGTGCCAGCTCTCCGGGACTAGCGGTCTCCTACGAGCAGTACTTC.

V usage is TRBV9 and J usage is TRBJ2-3, with 8 positions matching TRBD2. This CDR3 region has 14 residues. Per germline, CDR1 SGDLS and CDR2 YYNGEE. J gave up 3 bases and V 3 bases, and 3 bases lay outside the gene matches. CDR3 amino acids: CASSAAGGTDTQYF. As DNA, the CDR3 is TGTGCCAGCAGCGCTGCGGGAGGTACAGATACGCAGTATTTT. Together with reference TRBV9 and TRBJ2-3, the CDR3 gives the full variable domain: DSGVTQTPKHLITATGQRVTLRCSPRSGDLSVYWYQQSLDQGLQFLIQYYNGEERAKGNILERFSAQQFPDLHSELNLSSLELGDSALYFCASSAAGGTDTQYFGPGTRLTVL.

This chain uses TRBV11-2 with TRBJ1-3; D unresolved. CDR1 is SGHAT, CDR2 FQNNGV, per germline. Trimming removed 4 bases at V and 4 bases at J, with 5 bases between. The CDR3 extends over 12 amino acids. This CDR3 is CASSSGGNTIYF. The CDR3 nucleotides read TGTGCCAGCAGCTCAGGAGGAAACACCATATATTTT.

The chain is built from TRBV7-9 and TRBJ1-2; D is perhaps TRBD1 (6 bases). Per the germline V gene, CDR1 is SEHNR and CDR2 is FQNEAQ (reference sequence). This CDR3 is built from 12 residues. The chain's CDR3 is CSIETGNYGYTF. DNA for the CDR3: TGTTCCATCGAGACAGGCAACTATGGCTACACCTTC.

The J gene is TRBJ1-2, the V gene TRBV5-4; 9 nucleotides align to TRBD1. The CDR3 consists of 15 residues. V gave up 4 bases and J gave up 4 bases; unmatched junction bases: 8. Germline CDR1 reads SGHNT; CDR2 reads YYREEE (reference sequence). The CDR3 DNA sequence: TGTGCCAGCAGCACCGGGACAGGGTTTACCTATGGCTACACCTTC. This codes for CASSTGTGFTYGYTF.

V usage is TRBV5-4 and J usage is TRBJ1-4, with 7 bases that match TRBD1. The ends lost 1 base at V and 8 bases at J; junction bases unmatched: 8. Germline CDR1 reads SGHNT; CDR2 reads YYREEE (reference sequence). CDR3 length: 15 amino acids. CDR3 in amino acids: CASSLLVADREKLFF. The CDR3 nucleotides are TGTGCCAGCAGCTTGTTGGTGGCGGACAGGGAAAAACTGTTTTTT.

In its sample, this clone was seen a few times. DNA of the CDR3: TGTGCCAGCAGCGACCGGGAAGCTGGAAACACCATATATTTT. Translated, it gives CASSDREAGNTIYF. This chain links TRBV5-4 with TRBJ1-3; D gene ambiguous. Trimming shortened V by 4 bases and J by 2 bases, and 10 bases separated the two germline ends. This CDR3 has 14 residues. CDR1 and CDR2 (germline): SGHNT, YYREEE (reference sequence).

The V call is TRBV18, the J call TRBJ2-3; tentative D call: TRBD2 (6 bases). Germline V gene lookup returns CDR1 KGHSH and CDR2 LQKENI. CDR3 length equals 17 residues. The V end was cut by 3 bases, the J end by 3 bases, with 19 bases between. The CDR3 DNA follows: TGTGCCAGCTCACCGGACGTTGGGGCGGGGCTTACAGATACGCAGTATTTT. Protein sequence: CASSPDVGAGLTDTQYF. The full variable domain, with the rest looked up from reference TRBV18 and TRBJ2-3, is NAGVMQNPRHLVRRRGQEARLRCSPMKGHSHVYWYRQLPEEGLKFMVYLQKENIIDESGMPKERFSAEFPKEGPSILRIQQVVRGDSAAYFCASSPDVGAGLTDTQYFGPGTRLTVL.

This chain joins TRBV6-6 and TRBJ1-3; TRBD1 is a possible D gene (5 bases). V was shortened by 5 bases and J by 1 base, with 12 bases between the two germline ends. The germline CDR1 and CDR2 sequences are MNHNY and SVGAGI (reference sequence). The CDR3 spans 15 residues. CDR3 DNA: TGTGCCAGCAGTCCATCGGGGGGATCTGGAAACACCATATATTTT. The encoded protein is CASSPSGGSGNTIYF.

This rearrangement joins TRBV29-1 to TRBJ2-1; 7 bases agree with TRBD2. V lost 2 bases to trimming and J lost 0 bases; unmatched junction nucleotides: 7. The CDR3 has 16 amino acids. Germline CDR1 SQVTM, CDR2 ANQGSEA. This chain's CDR3 is CSVELAALSSYNEQFF. Written as DNA, the CDR3 is TGCAGCGTTGAACTAGCGGCTCTAAGCTCCTACAATGAGCAGTTCTTC.

This clone was seen a few times. Other DNA variants within this sample encode the same CDR3. The rearrangement links TRBV6-1 to TRBJ1-5, with TRBD1 matching over 7 bases. This CDR3 spans 13 amino acids. Germline V gene data show CDR1 as MNHNS and CDR2 as SASEGT. The V and J ends lost 9 bases and 4 bases, in that order; junction bases with no gene match: 6. CDR3 DNA sequence: TGTGCCAGTTCGGGACAGCAAAATCAGCCCCAGCATTTT. Its translation: CASSGQQNQPQHF.

This clone was seen a few times. The rearrangement links TRBV5-1 to TRBJ1-2, with TRBD1 as a possible D gene (5 bases). Between the trimmed V and J ends, which lost 4 bases and 3 bases, there was a span of 25 bases. Germline-derived CDR1 and CDR2 are SGHRS and YFSETQ. The CDR3 runs 18 residues. CDR3 sequence reads: CASSPKVVRGREDYGYTF. The DNA for the CDR3 is TGCGCCAGCAGCCCCAAAGTTGTCCGGGGACGGGAGGACTATGGCTACACCTTC.

The rearrangement uses TRBV2 and TRBJ1-2, with a tentative D call TRBD1 (5 bases). CDR1 is SNHLY and CDR2 is FYNNEI in the germline V gene. The CDR3 loop spans 17 amino acids. V lost 2 bases to trimming and J lost 1 base, with 17 bases between them. CDR3 bases: TGTGCCAGCAGTGAACTGCCCAGGGTCCAGGTTAACTATGGCTACACCTTC. This translates into CASSELPRVQVNYGYTF.

The chain couples TRBV7-8 to TRBJ2-1; 9 bases are a match to TRBD2. Germline CDR1 is SGHVS and CDR2 is FQNEAQ. V trimming: 5 bases; J trimming: 2 bases; junction bases outside the gene matches: 4. The CDR3 is made up of 15 amino acids. Here the CDR3 reads CASSPQREAYNEQFF. CDR3 bases: TGTGCCAGCAGCCCCCAGCGGGAGGCCTACAATGAGCAGTTCTTC.

This chain uses TRBV19 with TRBJ1-4; tentatively, D is TRBD1 (5 bases). The CDR3 has 15 residues. The V end was cut by 6 bases, the J end by 8 bases, with 19 bases between. The germline V gene encodes CDR1 LNHDA and CDR2 SQIVND (reference sequence). CDR3 residues: CASSAGGRFSEKLFF. CDR3 DNA: TGTGCCAGTAGCGCCGGGGGAAGGTTTAGCGAAAAACTGTTTTTT. The entire variable domain, with the rest obtained from reference TRBV19 and TRBJ1-4, is as follows: DGGITQSPKYLFRKEGQNVTLSCEQNLNHDAMYWYRQDPGQGLRLIYYSQIVNDFQKGDIAEGYSVSREKKESFPLTVTSAQKNPTAFYLCASSAGGRFSEKLFFGSGTQLSVL.

This sequence joins TRBV6-4 and TRBJ2-1; 9 nucleotides line up with TRBD2. With V trimmed by 6 bases and J by 3 bases, 15 bases remained unmatched. The CDR3 is made up of 18 amino acids. CDR1 and CDR2 (germline): MRHNA, SNTAGT. The CDR3 spells CASREEVSSGTRYNEQFF. CDR3 sequence (DNA): TGTGCCAGCAGGGAAGAGGTGTCTAGCGGGACCCGCTACAATGAGCAGTTCTTC.

V gene TRBV28 combines with J gene TRBJ2-3; perhaps TRBD1 as D (5 bases). The CDR3 is made up of 16 amino acids. Trimming removed 3 bases from V and 2 bases from J, with 15 bases in between. Germline-derived CDR1 and CDR2 are MDHEN and SYDVKM. The CDR3, as DNA: TGTGCCAGCAGTTTTTTAGGCAGGGCAATCACAGATACGCAGTATTTT. The encoded protein is CASSFLGRAITDTQYF.

The V gene is TRBV10-3, the J gene TRBJ2-5, with 7 bases that match TRBD1. V shed 8 bases, J shed 4 bases, and the junction held 7 bases outside the gene matches. Germline loops: CDR1 ENHRY, CDR2 SYGVKD. The CDR3 runs to 13 residues. The CDR3, as DNA: TGTGCCATCTACAGGGGAAGTACAGAGACCCAGTACTTC. Protein product: CAIYRGSTETQYF.

The chain links TRBV27 to TRBJ2-7, with 8 bases that match TRBD1. This CDR3 has 15 amino acids. Germline CDR1 MNHEY, CDR2 SMNVEV (reference sequence). With 5 bases clipped from V and 2 bases from J, the junction kept 8 bases outside the gene matches. CDR3: CASSRGTGDPYEQYF. The CDR3 DNA follows: TGTGCCAGCAGTCGAGGGACAGGTGACCCCTACGAGCAGTACTTC.

The chain links TRBV27 to TRBJ1-4, with 8 bases lining up with TRBD1. V lost 4 bases to trimming and J lost 13 bases; unmatched junction nucleotides: 5. Germline V gene sequence: CDR1 MNHEY, CDR2 SMNVEV (reference sequence). This CDR3 comprises 12 residues. The DNA for the CDR3 is TGTGCCAGCAGTTCGACGGGACAGGCACTGTTTTTT. This codes for CASSSTGQALFF.

This CDR3 is CASSSQDRGRNEQFF. CDR3 DNA sequence: TGTGCCAGTAGCTCCCAGGACAGGGGGCGGAATGAGCAGTTCTTC. The V gene is TRBV19, the J gene TRBJ2-1, with TRBD1 matching over 11 bases. Germline V gives CDR1 LNHDA, CDR2 SQIVND (reference sequence). The CDR3 covers 15 residues. J lost 7 bases, V lost 6 bases, and 8 bases had no gene match.